The 8 T cell receptor beta chains below were found in one sample sequenced in a study of blood T cell repertoires in COVID-19. Profiled with immunoSEQ multiplex PCR; TCRdb holds only in-frame clones, not every one. The data show around 700,000 clones, 70% to 90% seen once. The sequenced material came from peripheral blood. These receptors all stem from a woman between 18 and 29 years old with acute or convalescent COVID-19.

This clone was seen a handful of times. This chain links TRBV18 with TRBJ1-6; TRBD1 agrees at 8 bases. Per the germline V gene, CDR1 is KGHSH and CDR2 is LQKENI. Germline trimming cut 8 bases from V and 7 bases from J; bases unmatched to any gene: 7. This CDR3 comprises 14 residues. In DNA, the CDR3 is TGTGCCAGCAAGACCGGGACAGGCAATTCACCCCTCCACTTT. Translated: CASKTGTGNSPLHF.

V is TRBV19 and J is TRBJ1-1; D perhaps matches TRBD1 (6 bases). From germline, CDR1 is LNHDA and CDR2 SQIVND (reference sequence). Trimming took 6 bases from V and 5 from J, leaving 16 bases between them. The CDR3 totals 14 residues. The CDR3 region is CASSVQGGRTEAFF. The CDR3 nucleotides read TGTGCCAGTAGCGTACAGGGTGGTAGGACTGAAGCTTTCTTT.

The chain joins TRBV5-1 to TRBJ2-7, with 12 bases that match TRBD1. With 4 bases clipped from V and 5 bases from J, the junction kept 16 bases outside the gene matches. The germline V gene encodes CDR1 SGHRS and CDR2 YFSETQ. CDR3 length: 18 amino acids. The DNA of the CDR3 is TGCGCCAGCAGCGCGGGACAGGGGGCGCCGGGGTATACGGACGAGCAGTACTTC. This translates into CASSAGQGAPGYTDEQYF.

About this clone: The same CDR3 can be traced to other DNA sequences in this sample. The chain uses TRBV5-1 and TRBJ2-7; D gene ambiguous. The germline CDR1 and CDR2 sequences are SGHRS and YFSETQ. The CDR3 loop spans 11 amino acids. Deletions cut 0 bases from V and 6 bases from J, with 4 bases between. This chain's CDR3 is CASSLGAEQYF. The CDR3 bases are TGCGCCAGCAGCTTGGGGGCCGAGCAGTACTTC.

The chain joins TRBV5-4 to TRBJ1-4; perhaps TRBD1 as D (6 bases). V was clipped by 4 bases and J by 3 bases, with 16 bases between them. From germline, CDR1 is SGHNT and CDR2 YYREEE (reference sequence). The CDR3 has 16 amino acids. In DNA form, the CDR3 reads TGTGCCAGCAGCCGGGGTGGGACACTAGCTAATGAAAAACTGTTTTTT. It specifies CASSRGGTLANEKLFF.

The chain uses TRBV27 and TRBJ1-1, with D unresolved. The germline V gene has CDR1 MNHEY and CDR2 SMNVEV (reference sequence). The CDR3 consists of 16 residues. V lost 5 bases and J lost 0, with 16 bases in between. CDR3 nucleotides: TGTGCCAGCAGTCTAGCTACCGGGAGACTGAACACTGAAGCTTTCTTT. This translates into CASSLATGRLNTEAFF.

The chain carries TRBV5-6 and TRBJ1-2; no reliable D call. V lost 3 bases and J 0 bases, leaving 15 bases between the germline ends. This CDR3 is 16 amino acids long. Germline CDR1 is SGHDT and CDR2 is YYEEEE. The CDR3 nucleotides are TGTGCCAGCAGCTCCGGGTCGGGGTGGCCTAACTATGGCTACACCTTC. It yields the protein CASSSGSGWPNYGYTF.

V and J are TRBV6-2 or TRBV6-3 and TRBJ1-5; 7 bases are a match to TRBD1. Germline V lookup: CDR1 MNHEY, CDR2 SVGEGT. V trimming: 5 bases; J trimming: 6 bases; junction bases outside the gene matches: 4. The CDR3 is 13 amino acids. CDR3 bases: TGTGCCAGCAGTAAACAGGGGATTCAGCCCCAGCATTTT. This codes for CASSKQGIQPQHF.